The present T cell receptor (beta chain) was sequenced within a study of CD8 T cells in ankylosing spondylitis. Broader study findings: In ankylosing spondylitis blood, a motif of seven or eight highly homologous TCR beta variants appeared characteristic. Certain motif variants had earlier appeared in reactive arthritis synovial fluid and blood.

The CDR3 sequence is 14 residues long. The germline V gene encodes CDR1 DFQATT and CDR2 SNEGSKA (reference sequence). The V gene lost 6 bases and the J gene lost 3 bases, with 15 bases spanning the gap. This clonotype was seen at least ten times. Antigen unknown. 5'-RACE, quantitative and with molecular barcodes, yielded the TCR beta libraries. TCRdb re-called the 5' RACE reads through MiXCR, storing one row per CDR3 protein. Of about 240,000 distinct CDR3 sequences detected, roughly a tenth appear once; the ten largest clones hold less than 7.5%. This clonotype was obtained from a male donor with ankylosing spondylitis or in good health (not recorded which). Source material: blood, either unsorted or a sorted T cell fraction (not recorded which). The chain links TRBV20-1 to TRBJ1-5; D gene ambiguous. CDR3 sequence reads: CSAIRWETNQPQHF. The CDR3 nucleotides read TGCAGTGCGATCAGATGGGAGACCAATCAGCCCCAGCATTTT.